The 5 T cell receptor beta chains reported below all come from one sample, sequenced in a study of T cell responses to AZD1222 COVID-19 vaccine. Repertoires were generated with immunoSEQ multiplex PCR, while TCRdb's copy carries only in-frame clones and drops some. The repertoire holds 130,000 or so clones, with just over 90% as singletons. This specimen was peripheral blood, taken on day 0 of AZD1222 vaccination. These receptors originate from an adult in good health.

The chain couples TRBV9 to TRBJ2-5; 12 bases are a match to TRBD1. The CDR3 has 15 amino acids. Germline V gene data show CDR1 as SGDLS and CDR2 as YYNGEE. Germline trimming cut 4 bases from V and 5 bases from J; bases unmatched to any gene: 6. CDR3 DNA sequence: TGTGCCAGCAGCTTTGGGACAGGGGGCCTGGAGACCCAGTACTTC. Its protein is CASSFGTGGLETQYF.

CDR3 bases: TGTGCCAGCAGCCGGGACGGGACCTACGAGCAGTACTTC. This encodes CASSRDGTYEQYF. The chain combines TRBV6-2 or TRBV6-3 with TRBJ2-7; D could derive from TRBD1 or TRBD2 (5 bases each). Deletions cut 6 bases from V and 2 bases from J, with 11 bases between. Per germline, CDR1 MNHEY and CDR2 SVGEGT. This CDR3 has 13 amino acids.

CDR3 nucleotide sequence: TGTGCCGCAGAAGGGCAGTCCAATCAGCCCCAGCATTTT. Amino acids: CAAEGQSNQPQHF. This chain connects TRBV30 to TRBJ1-5; no clear D. Germline CDR1 GTSNPN, CDR2 SVGIG (reference sequence). The germline V and J ends were trimmed by 8 bases and 3 bases, with 14 bases remaining between them. The CDR3 is made up of 13 amino acids. Variable domain in full (rest from reference TRBV30 and TRBJ1-5): SQTIHQWPATLVQPVGSPLSLECTVEGTSNPNLYWYRQAAGRGLQLLFYSVGIGQISSEVPQNLSASRPQDRQFILSSKKLLLSDSGFYLCAAEGQSNQPQHFGDGTRLSIL.

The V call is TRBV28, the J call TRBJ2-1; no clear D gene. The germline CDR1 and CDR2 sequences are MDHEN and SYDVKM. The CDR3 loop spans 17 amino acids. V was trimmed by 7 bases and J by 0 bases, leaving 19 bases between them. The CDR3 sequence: CASKSDAGGSSYNEQFF. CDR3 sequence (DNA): TGTGCCAGCAAATCGGACGCAGGCGGCAGCTCCTACAATGAGCAGTTCTTC.

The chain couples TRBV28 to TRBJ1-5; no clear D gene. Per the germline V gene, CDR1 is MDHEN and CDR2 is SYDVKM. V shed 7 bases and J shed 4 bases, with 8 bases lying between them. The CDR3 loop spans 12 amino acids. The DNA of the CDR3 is TGTGCCAGCATCGGGTTAAATCAGCCCCAGCATTTT. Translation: CASIGLNQPQHF.